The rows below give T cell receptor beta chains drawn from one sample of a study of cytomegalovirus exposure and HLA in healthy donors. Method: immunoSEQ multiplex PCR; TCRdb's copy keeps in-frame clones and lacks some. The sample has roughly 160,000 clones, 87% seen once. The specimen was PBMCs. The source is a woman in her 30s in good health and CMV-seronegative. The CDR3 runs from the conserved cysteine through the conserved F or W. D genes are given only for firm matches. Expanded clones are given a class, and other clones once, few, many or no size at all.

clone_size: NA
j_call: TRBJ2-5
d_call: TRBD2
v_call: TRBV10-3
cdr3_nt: TGTGCCACGCGCCCCCTAGCGGGAGGGCCGAGGGAGGAGACCCAGTACTTC
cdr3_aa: CATRPLAGGPREETQYF

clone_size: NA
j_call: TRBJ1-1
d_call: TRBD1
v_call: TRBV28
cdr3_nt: TGTGCCAGCAGTTTTGGAGACAGGGACTTAGCTTTCTTT
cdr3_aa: CASSFGDRDLAFF

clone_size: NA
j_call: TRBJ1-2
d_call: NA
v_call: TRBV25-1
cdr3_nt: TGTGCCAGCAGTAACCGGGATATCAAAGTTGGCTACACCTTC
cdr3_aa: CASSNRDIKVGYTF

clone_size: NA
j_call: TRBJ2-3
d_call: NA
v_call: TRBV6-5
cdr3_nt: TGTGCCAGCAGTCTCCTTGGAGGGCAGACAGATACGCAGTATTTT
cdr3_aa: CASSLLGGQTDTQYF

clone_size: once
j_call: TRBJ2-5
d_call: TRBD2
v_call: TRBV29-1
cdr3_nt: TGCAGCGTTTATACTAGCGGCCAAGAGACCCAGTACTTC
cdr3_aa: CSVYTSGQETQYF

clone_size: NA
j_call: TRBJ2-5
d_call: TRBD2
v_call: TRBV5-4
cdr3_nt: TGTGCCAGCAGCTTGGCCGGTAGCGGGTATGAGACCCAGTACTTC
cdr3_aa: CASSLAGSGYETQYF

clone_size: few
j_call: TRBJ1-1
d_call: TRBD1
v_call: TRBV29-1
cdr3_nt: TGCAGCGTCTACGGACAGGGGAATTCTTTCTTT
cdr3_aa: CSVYGQGNSFF

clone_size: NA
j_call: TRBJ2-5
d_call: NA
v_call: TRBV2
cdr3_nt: TGTGCCAGCAGAGGACAGATCCAAGAGACCCAGTACTTC
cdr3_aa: CASRGQIQETQYF

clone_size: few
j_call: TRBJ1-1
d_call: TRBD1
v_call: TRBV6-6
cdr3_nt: TGTGCCACCCGGACAGGGGTTGTCCCCACTGAAGCTTTCTTT
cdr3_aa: CATRTGVVPTEAFF

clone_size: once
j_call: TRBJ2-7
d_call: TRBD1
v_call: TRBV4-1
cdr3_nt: TGCGCCAGCAGCCGGGGGGGACAGGGGCGGAACGAGCAGTACTTC
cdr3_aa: CASSRGGQGRNEQYF

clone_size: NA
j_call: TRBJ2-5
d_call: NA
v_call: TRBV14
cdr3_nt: TGTGCCAGCAGCCCCGATTGGAGATACCGGGACACTCAAGAGACCCAGTACTTC
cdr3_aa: CASSPDWRYRDTQETQYF

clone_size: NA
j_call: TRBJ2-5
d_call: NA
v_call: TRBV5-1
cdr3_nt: TGCGCCAGCAGCTTGGGAGCAGGCCAAGAGACCCAGTACTTC
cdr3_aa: CASSLGAGQETQYF

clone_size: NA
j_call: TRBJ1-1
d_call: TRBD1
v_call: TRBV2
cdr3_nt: TGTGCCAGCAGTAAACTCTCCCGGGACAGGGGAGGGACTGAAGCTTTCTTT
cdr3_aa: CASSKLSRDRGGTEAFF

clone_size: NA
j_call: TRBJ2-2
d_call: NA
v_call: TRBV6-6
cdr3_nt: TGTGCCAGCAAGCCCCGGGGGACCGGGGAGCTGTTTTTT
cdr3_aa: CASKPRGTGELFF

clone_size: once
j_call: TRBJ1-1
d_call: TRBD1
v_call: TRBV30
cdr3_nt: TGTGCCTGGAGTATTTCAGGGGGCGTGCATCGGGTCGCTTTCTTT
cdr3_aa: CAWSISGGVHRVAFF

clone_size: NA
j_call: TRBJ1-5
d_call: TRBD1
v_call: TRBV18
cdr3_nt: TGTGCCAGCCACGGACCGGGACAGCTCAATCAGCCCCAGCATTTT
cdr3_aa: CASHGPGQLNQPQHF

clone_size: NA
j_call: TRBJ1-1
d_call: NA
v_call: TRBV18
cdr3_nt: TGTGCCAGCTCACCGGGGGACAAGAACACTGAAGCTTTCTTT
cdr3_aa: CASSPGDKNTEAFF

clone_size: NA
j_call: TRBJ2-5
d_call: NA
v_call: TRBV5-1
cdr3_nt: TGCGCCAGCAGCTTGGAAGGCAGCGGCCAAGAGACCCAGTACTTC
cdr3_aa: CASSLEGSGQETQYF

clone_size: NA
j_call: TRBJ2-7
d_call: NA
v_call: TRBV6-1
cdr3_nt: TGTGCCAGCAGTGAAGCGGGCGTGGACAGCTCCTACGAGCAGTACTTC
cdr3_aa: CASSEAGVDSSYEQYF

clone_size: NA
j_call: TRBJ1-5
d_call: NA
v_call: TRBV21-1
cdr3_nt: TGTGCCAGCAGCAAAACGGACCGGGAGGGTCAGCCCCAGCATTTT
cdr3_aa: CASSKTDREGQPQHF

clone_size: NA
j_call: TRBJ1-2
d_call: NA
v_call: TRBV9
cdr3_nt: TGTGCCAGCAGCGGCTCGGACAGCCCTCGTGGCTATGGCTACACCTTC
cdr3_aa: CASSGSDSPRGYGYTF

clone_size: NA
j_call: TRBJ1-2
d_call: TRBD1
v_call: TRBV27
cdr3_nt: TGTGCCAGCAGTAGCTGGACAGGGTTCGAGGGCTACACCTTC
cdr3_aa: CASSSWTGFEGYTF

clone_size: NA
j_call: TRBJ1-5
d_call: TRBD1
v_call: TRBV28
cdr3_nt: TGTGCCAGCAGTTTAAGGGGACAGGGCAATCAGCCCCAGCATTTT
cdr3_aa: CASSLRGQGNQPQHF

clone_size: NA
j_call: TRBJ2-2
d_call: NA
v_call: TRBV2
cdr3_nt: TGTGCCAGCAAGGTACAGGGGGGGCTCGACACCGGGGAGCTGTTTTTT
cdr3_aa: CASKVQGGLDTGELFF

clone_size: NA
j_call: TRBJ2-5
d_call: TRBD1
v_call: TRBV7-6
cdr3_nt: TGTGCCAGCAGCCGGAACGGACAGGGGTCAGAGACCCAGTACTTC
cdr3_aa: CASSRNGQGSETQYF